This TCR beta chain was sequenced in a study of prognosis after radiotherapy for stage I lung cancer. Study in general: Patients received stereotactic body radiotherapy alone, with no concurrent therapy.

V was clipped by 0 bases and J by 2 bases; unmatched bases: 4. CDR3 length equals 16 residues. The germline CDR1 and CDR2 sequences are DFQATT and SNEGSKA (reference sequence). This clonotype came up many times. It was by two-round multiplex PCR that TCR beta CDR3 was amplified from genomic DNA. The first round of PCR was done with primers that matched each TRBV and TRBJ gene. From the multiplex PCR reads, TCRdb called clonotypes with MiXCR, one entry per CDR3 protein. There are roughly 38,000 distinct CDR3 sequences in the sample; around a quarter occur only once, and 25% lies in the top ten. Here the sequenced sample was PBMCs, taken before or after stereotactic body radiation therapy (not recorded which). V and J are TRBV20-1 and TRBJ2-3; 11 positions agree with TRBD2. The TCR comes from a donor aged 50 or older with non-small cell lung cancer. CDR3 region: CSARDLAGGITDTQYF. The DNA of the CDR3 is TGCAGTGCTAGAGATTTAGCGGGGGGGATCACAGATACGCAGTATTTT.